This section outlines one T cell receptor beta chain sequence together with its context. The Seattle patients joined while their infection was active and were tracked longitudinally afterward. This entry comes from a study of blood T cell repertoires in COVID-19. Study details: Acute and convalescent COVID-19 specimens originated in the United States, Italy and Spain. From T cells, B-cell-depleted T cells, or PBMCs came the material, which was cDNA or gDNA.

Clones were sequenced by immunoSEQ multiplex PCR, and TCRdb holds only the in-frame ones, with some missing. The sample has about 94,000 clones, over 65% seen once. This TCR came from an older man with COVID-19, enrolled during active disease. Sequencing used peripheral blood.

The CDR3 loop is CASGQGQVTEAFF. CDR3 sequence (DNA): TGTGCCAGTGGACAGGGGCAGGTCACTGAAGCTTTCTTT. This rearrangement joins TRBV19 to TRBJ1-1; 9 bases fit TRBD1. CDR3 size: 13 residues. Trimming took 8 bases from V and 4 from J; bases not matched to a gene: 5. CDR1 LNHDA and CDR2 SQIVND come from the germline V gene (reference sequence).